The source of this T cell receptor (beta chain) is a study of T cell changes during pregnancy in multiple sclerosis. V gave up 6 bases and J gave up 7 bases; unmatched junction bases: 21. Germline V gene lookup returns CDR1 LGHNT and CDR2 FRNRAP. The CDR3 is made up of 17 amino acids. Profiling relied on immunoSEQ multiplex PCR, and the TCRdb table lists in-frame clones only, not all of them. Among about 40,000 clones, 70% to 90% were seen once, and the ten largest hold 4.1%. The V call is TRBV12-5, the J call TRBJ2-7, with 7 bases aligning to TRBD2. The receptor was isolated from a female donor with multiple sclerosis, enrolled in a pregnancy study. The sample here was CD8+ T cells from peripheral blood mononuclear cells, taken in the first trimester of pregnancy. The DNA for the CDR3 is TGTGCTAGTGGCCCGACCTTAACCGGGACTACCACGTGGGAGCAGTACTTC. Translation gives CASGPTLTGTTTWEQYF.